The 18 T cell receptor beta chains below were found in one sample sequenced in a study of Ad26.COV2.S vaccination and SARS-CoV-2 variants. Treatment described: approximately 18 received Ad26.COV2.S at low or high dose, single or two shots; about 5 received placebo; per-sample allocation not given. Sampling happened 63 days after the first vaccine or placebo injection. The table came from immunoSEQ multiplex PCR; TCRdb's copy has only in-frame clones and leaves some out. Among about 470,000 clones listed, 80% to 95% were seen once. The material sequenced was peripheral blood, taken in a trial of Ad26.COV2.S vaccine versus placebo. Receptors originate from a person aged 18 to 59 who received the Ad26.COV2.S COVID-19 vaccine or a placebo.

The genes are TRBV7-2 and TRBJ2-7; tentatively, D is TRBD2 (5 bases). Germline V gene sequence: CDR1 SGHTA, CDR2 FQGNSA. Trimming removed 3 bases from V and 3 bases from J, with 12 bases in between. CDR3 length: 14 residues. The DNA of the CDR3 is TGTGCCAGCAGCTTCGGACTGGGGAACTACGAGCAGTACTTC. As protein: CASSFGLGNYEQYF.

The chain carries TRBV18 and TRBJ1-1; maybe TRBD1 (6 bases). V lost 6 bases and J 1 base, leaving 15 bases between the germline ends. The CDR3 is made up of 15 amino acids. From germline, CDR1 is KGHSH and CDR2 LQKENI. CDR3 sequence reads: CASSLRGAPNTEAFF. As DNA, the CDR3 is TGTGCCAGCTCCCTGCGGGGGGCCCCGAACACTGAAGCTTTCTTT.

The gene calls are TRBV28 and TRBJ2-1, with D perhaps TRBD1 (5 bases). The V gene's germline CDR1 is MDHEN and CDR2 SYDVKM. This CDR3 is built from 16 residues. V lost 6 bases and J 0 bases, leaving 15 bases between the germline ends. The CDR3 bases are TGTGCCAGCAGCCAGGGAATGACGGGCTCCTACAATGAGCAGTTCTTC. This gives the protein CASSQGMTGSYNEQFF. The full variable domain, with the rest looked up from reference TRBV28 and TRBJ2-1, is DVKVTQSSRYLVKRTGEKVFLECVQDMDHENMFWYRQDPGLGLRLIYFSYDVKMKEKGDIPEGYSVSREKKERFSLILESASTNQTSMYLCASSQGMTGSYNEQFFGPGTRLTVL.

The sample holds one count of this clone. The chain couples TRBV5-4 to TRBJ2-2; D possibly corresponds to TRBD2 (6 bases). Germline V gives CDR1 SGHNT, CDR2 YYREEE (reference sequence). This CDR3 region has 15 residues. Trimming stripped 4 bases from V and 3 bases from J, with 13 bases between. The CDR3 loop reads CASSQTSWDTGELFF. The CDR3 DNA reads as TGTGCCAGCAGCCAGACTAGTTGGGACACCGGGGAGCTGTTTTTT.

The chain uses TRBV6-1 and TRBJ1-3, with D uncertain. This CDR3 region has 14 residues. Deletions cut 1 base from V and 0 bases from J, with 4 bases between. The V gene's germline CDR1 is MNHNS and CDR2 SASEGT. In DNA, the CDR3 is TGTGCCAGCAGTGAAGTCAGCTCTGGAAACACCATATATTTT. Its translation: CASSEVSSGNTIYF.

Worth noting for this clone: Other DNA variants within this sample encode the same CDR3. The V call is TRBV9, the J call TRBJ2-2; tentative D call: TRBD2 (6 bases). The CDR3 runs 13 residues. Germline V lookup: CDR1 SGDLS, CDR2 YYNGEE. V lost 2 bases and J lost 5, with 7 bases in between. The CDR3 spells CASSVGGTGELFF. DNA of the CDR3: TGTGCCAGCAGCGTGGGGGGTACCGGGGAGCTGTTTTTT.

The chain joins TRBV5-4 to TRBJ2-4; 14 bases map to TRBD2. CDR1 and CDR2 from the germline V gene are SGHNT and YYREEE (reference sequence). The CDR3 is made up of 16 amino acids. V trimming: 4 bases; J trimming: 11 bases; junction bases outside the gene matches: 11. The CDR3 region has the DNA TGTGCCAGCAGCCCCGGAGGACTAGCGGGAGGTTTCCTTCAGTACTTC. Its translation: CASSPGGLAGGFLQYF.

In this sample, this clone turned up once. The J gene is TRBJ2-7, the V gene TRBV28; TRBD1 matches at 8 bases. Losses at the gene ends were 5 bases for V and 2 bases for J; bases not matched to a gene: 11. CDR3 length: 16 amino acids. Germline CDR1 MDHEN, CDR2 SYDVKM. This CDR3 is CASSRLTGGWTYEQYF. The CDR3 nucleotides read TGTGCCAGCAGTCGACTCACAGGGGGGTGGACCTACGAGCAGTACTTC.

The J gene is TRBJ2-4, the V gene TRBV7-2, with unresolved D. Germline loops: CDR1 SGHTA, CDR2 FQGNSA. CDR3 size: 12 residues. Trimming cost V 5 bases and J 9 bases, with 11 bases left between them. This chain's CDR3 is CASSPGSVIQYF. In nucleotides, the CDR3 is TGTGCCAGCAGCCCCGGTAGTGTCATTCAGTACTTC.

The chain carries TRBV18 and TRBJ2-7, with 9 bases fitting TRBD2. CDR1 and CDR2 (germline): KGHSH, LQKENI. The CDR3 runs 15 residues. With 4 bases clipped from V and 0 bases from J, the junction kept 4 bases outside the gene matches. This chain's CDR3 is CASSRGSGGSYEQYF. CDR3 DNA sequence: TGTGCCAGCTCACGGGGTAGCGGGGGCTCCTACGAGCAGTACTTC.

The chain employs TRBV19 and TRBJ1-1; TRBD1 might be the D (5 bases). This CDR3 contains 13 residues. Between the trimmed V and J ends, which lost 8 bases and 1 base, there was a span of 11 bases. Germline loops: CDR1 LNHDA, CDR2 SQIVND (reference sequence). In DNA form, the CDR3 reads TGTGCCAGTGGGTCAGGGAAGAACACTGAAGCTTTCTTT. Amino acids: CASGSGKNTEAFF.

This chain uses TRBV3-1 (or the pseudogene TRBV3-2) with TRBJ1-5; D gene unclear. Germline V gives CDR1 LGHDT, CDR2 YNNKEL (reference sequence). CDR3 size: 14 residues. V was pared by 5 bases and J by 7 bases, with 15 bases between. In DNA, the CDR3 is TGTGCCAGCAGCGAAGGGAGGGCTAGGCAGCCCCAGCATTTT. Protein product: CASSEGRARQPQHF.

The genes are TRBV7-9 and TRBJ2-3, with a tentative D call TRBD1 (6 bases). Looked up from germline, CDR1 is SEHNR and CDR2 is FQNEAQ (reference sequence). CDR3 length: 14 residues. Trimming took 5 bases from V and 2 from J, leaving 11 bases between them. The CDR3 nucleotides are TGTGCCAGCAGCCCGGACAGTTTCACAGATACGCAGTATTTT. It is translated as CASSPDSFTDTQYF.

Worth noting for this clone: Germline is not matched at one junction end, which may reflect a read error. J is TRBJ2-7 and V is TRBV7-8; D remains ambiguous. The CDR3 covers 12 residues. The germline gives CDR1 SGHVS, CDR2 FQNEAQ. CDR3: CANSPLGYEQYF. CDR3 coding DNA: TGTGCCAACAGCCCTCTCGGATACGAGCAGTACTTC.

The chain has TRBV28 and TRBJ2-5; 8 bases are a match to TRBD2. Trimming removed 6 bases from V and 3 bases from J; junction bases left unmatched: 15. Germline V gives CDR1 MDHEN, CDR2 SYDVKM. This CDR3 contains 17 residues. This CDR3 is CASSPSVGSGTEETQYF. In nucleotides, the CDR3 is TGTGCCAGCAGCCCCTCAGTAGGTAGCGGGACGGAAGAGACCCAGTACTTC.

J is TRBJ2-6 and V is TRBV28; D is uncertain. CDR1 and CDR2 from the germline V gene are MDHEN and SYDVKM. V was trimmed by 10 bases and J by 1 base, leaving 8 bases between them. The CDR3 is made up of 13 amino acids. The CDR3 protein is CATLLSGANVLTF. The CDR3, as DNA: TGTGCCACCCTGCTTTCTGGGGCCAACGTCCTGACTTTC.

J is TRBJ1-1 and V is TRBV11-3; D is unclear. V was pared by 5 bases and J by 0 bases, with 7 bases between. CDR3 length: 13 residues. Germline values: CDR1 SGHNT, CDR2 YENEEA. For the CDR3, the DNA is TGTGCCAGCAGCGTCACACTGAACACTGAAGCTTTCTTT. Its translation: CASSVTLNTEAFF.

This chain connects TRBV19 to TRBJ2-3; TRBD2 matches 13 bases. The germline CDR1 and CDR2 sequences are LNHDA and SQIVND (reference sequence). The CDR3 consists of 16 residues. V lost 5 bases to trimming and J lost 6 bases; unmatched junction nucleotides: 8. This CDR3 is CASSRGLAGAVDTQYF. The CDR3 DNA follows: TGTGCCAGTAGTCGCGGACTAGCGGGAGCGGTGGATACGCAGTATTTT.